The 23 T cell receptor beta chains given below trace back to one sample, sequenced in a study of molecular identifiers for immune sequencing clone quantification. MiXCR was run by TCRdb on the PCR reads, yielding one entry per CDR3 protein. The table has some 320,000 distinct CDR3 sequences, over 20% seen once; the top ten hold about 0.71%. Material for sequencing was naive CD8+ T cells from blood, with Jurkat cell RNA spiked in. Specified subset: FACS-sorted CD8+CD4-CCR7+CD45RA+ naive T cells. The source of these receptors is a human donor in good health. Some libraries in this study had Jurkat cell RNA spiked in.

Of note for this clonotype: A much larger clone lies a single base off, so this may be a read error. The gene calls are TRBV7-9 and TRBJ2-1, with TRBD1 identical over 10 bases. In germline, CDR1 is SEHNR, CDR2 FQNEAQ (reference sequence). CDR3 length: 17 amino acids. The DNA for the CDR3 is TGTGCCGGCAGTCCTAGCCTTAGACAGGGGGCCGGGAATGAGCAGTTCTTC. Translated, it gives CAGSPSLRQGAGNEQFF.

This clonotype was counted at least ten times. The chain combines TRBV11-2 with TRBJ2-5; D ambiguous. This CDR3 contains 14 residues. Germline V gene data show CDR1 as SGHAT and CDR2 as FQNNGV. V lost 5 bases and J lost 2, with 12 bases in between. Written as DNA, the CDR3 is TGTGCCAGCAGCCCCCAGAGTCAGCAAGAGACCCAGTACTTC. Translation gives CASSPQSQQETQYF.

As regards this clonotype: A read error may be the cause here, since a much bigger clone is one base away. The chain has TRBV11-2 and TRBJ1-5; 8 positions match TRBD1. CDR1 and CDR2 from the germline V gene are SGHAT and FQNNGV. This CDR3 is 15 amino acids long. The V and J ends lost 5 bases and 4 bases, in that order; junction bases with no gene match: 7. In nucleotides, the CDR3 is TGTGCCAGCAGCGTGGACAGGGCACTAAATCAGCCCCAGCATTTT. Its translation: CASSVDRALNQPQHF.

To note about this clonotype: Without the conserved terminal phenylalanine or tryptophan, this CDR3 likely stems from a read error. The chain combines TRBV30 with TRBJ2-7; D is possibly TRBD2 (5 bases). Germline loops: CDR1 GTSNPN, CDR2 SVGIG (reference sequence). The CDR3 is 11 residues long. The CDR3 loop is CAGRSAYEQYL. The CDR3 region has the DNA TGTGCCGGGAGAAGTGCCTACGAGCAGTACCTC.

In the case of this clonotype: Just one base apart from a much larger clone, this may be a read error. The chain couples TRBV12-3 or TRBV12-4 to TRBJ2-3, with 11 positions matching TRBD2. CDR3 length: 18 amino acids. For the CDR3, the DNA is TGTGCCAGCAGCCCGACTAGCGGGGCATCGTATGGCACAGGTACGCAGTATTTT. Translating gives CASSPTSGASYGTGTQYF.

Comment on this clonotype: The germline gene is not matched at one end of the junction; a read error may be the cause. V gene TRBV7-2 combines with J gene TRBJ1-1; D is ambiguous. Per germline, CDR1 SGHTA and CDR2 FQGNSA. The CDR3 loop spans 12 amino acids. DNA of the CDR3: TGTGCCAGCAGCTTCTCGGACCCTGAGGCTTTCTTT. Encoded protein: CASSFSDPEAFF. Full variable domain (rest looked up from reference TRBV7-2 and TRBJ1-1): GAGVSQSPSNKVTEKGKDVELRCDPISGHTALYWYRQSLGQGLEFLIYFQGNSAPDKSGLPSDRFSAERTGGSVSTLTIQRTQQEDSAVYLCASSFSDPEAFFGQGTRLTVV.

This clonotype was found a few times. CDR3 sequence: CASSTPDATYEQYF. DNA for the CDR3: TGTGCCAGCAGCACTCCCGACGCCACCTACGAGCAGTACTTC. The chain uses TRBV5-4 and TRBJ2-7; no reliable D call. This CDR3 has 14 residues. Germline V gene lookup returns CDR1 SGHNT and CDR2 YYREEE (reference sequence). V lost 4 bases and J 2 bases, leaving 13 bases between the germline ends.

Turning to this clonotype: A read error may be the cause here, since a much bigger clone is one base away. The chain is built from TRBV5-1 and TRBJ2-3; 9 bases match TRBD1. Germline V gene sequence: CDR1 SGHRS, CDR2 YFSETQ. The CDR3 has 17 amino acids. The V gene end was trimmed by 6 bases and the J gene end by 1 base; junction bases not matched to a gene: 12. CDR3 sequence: CASNKTQGAVGTDTQYF. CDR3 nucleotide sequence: TGCGCCAGCAACAAGACACAGGGGGCGGTTGGCACAGATACGCAGTATTTT.

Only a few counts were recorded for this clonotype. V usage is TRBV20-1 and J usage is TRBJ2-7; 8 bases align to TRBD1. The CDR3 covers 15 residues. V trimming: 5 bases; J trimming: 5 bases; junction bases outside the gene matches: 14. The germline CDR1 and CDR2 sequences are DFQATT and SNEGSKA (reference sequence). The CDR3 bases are TGCAGTGCTGAAGACAGGGGATCGAACCGAAACGAGCAGTACTTC. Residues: CSAEDRGSNRNEQYF.

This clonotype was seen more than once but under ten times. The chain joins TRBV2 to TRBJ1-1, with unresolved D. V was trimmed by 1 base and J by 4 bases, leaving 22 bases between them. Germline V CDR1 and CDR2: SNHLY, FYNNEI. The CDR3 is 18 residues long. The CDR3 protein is CASSEGEDRSRRSTEAFF. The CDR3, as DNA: TGTGCCAGCAGTGAAGGGGAGGATCGGTCGAGACGTAGCACTGAAGCTTTCTTT.

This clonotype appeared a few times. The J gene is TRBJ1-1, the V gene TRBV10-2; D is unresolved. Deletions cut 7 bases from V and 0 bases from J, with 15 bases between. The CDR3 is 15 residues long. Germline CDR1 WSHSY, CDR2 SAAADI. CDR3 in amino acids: CASNFGDVMNTEAFF. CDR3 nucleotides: TGCGCCAGCAACTTTGGCGACGTCATGAACACTGAAGCTTTCTTT.

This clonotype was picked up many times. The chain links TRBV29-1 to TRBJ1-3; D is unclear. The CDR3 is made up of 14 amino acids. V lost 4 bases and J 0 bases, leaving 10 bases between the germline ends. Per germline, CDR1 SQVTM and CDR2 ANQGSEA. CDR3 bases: TGCAGCGTTGTAAGGCAGAACTCTGGAAACACCATATATTTT. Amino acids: CSVVRQNSGNTIYF.

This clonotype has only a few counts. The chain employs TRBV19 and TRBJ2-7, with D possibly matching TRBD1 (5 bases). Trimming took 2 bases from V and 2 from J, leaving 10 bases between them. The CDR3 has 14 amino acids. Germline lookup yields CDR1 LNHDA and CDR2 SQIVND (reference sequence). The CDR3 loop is CASSIFPDTYEQYF. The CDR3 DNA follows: TGTGCCAGTAGTATATTCCCGGACACCTACGAGCAGTACTTC.

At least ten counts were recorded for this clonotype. In DNA form, the CDR3 reads TGTGCCAGCTCCAATCCCAACGTCCTGACTTTC. This translates into CASSNPNVLTF. The chain carries TRBV6-2 or TRBV6-3 and TRBJ2-6, with D unresolved. V was trimmed by 8 bases and J by 8 bases, leaving 7 bases between them. The germline V gene encodes CDR1 MNHEY and CDR2 SVGEGT. This CDR3 is 11 amino acids long.

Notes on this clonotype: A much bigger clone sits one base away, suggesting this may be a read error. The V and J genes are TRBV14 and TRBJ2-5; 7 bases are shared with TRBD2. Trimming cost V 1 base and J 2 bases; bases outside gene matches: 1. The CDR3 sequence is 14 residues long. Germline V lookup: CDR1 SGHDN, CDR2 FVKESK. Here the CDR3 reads CASSQAGGQETQYF. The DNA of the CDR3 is TGTGCCAGCAGCCAAGCCGGGGGGCAAGAGACCCAGTACTTC.

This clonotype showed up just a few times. Here the CDR3 reads CASSLVGAQSYEQYF. Here the CDR3 DNA reads TGTGCCAGCAGTTTAGTAGGGGCTCAGAGCTACGAGCAGTACTTC. The V call is TRBV12-3 or TRBV12-4, the J call TRBJ2-7, with D possibly being TRBD1 (5 bases). V was clipped by 1 base and J by 3 bases, with 13 bases between them. This CDR3 spans 15 amino acids.

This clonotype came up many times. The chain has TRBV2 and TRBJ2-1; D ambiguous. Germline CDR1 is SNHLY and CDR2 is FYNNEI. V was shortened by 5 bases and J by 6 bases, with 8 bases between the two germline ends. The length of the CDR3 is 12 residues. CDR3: CASSPMGNEQFF. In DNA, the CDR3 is TGTGCCAGCAGTCCTATGGGCAATGAGCAGTTCTTC.

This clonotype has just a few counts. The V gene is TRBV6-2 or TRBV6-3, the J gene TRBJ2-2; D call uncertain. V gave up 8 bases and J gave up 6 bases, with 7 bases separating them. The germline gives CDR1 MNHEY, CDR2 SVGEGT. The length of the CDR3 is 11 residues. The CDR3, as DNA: TGTGCCAGCTCGGTCTCCGGGGAGCTGTTTTTT. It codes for CASSVSGELFF.

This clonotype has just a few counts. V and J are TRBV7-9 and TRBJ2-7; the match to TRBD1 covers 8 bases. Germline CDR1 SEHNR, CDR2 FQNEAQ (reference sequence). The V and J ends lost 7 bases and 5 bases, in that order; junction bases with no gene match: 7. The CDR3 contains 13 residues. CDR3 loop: CASTGQGPNEQYF. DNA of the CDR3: TGTGCCAGCACCGGACAGGGCCCCAACGAGCAGTACTTC.

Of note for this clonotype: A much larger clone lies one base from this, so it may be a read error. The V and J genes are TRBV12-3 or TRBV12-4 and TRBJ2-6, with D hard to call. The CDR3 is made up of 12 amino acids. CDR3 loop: CAGSAGANVLTF. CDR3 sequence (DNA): TGTGCCGGCAGCGCTGGGGCCAACGTCCTGACTTTC.

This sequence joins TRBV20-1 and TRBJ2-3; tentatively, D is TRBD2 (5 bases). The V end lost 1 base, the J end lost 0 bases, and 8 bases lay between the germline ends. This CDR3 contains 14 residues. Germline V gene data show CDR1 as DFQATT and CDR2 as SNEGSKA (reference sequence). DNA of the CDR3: TGCAGTGCTAGAGTTCGGACTAGCACAGATACGCAGTATTTT. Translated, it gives CSARVRTSTDTQYF.

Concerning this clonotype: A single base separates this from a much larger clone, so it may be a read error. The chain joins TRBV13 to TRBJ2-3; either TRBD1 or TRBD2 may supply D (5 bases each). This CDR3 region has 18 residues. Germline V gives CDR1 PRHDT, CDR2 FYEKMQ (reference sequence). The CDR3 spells CAGSGPPGAILSGDTQYF. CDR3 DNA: TGTGCCGGCAGTGGACCCCCTGGGGCCATTTTAAGCGGAGATACGCAGTATTTT. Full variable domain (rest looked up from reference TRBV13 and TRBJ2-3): AAGVIQSPRHLIKEKRETATLKCYPIPRHDTVYWYQQGPGQDPQFLISFYEKMQSDKGSIPDRFSAQQFSDYHSELNMSSLELGDSALYFCAGSGPPGAILSGDTQYFGPGTRLTVL.

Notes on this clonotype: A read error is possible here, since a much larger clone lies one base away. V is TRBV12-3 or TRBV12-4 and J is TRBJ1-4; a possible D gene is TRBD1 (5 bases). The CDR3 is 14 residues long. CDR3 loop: CAGSFGRADEKLFF. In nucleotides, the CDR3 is TGTGCCGGCAGTTTCGGCAGGGCCGATGAAAAACTGTTTTTT.